These T cell receptor beta chains were read from a single sample in a study of blood T cell repertoires in COVID-19. The repertoire was sequenced with immunoSEQ multiplex PCR; TCRdb's copy has only in-frame clones and lacks some. Among around 99,000 clones, 75% to 85% were seen once, and the ten largest hold 6.5% to 10%. The specimen was peripheral blood. The receptors were gathered from a woman aged 80 or over with active or convalescent COVID-19. The CDR3 runs from the conserved cysteine through the conserved F or W.

CASSAHRGQGANTGELFF	TRBV11-3	TRBJ2-2
CASSQVAGAGELFF	TRBV14	TRBJ2-2
CASSPIPRDSLNYGYTF	TRBV11-2	TRBJ1-2
CASSLEAGGTDTQYF	TRBV7-7	TRBJ2-3
CASSSESNEKLFF	TRBV19	TRBJ1-4
CASSSPGQGAIYGYTF	TRBV6-5	TRBJ1-2
CASSEAGRSNTGELFF	TRBV6-1	TRBJ2-2
CASSIDPSGRVSF	TRBV19	TRBJ2-4
CASSQVTGNTEAFF	TRBV3-1/TRBV3-2	TRBJ1-1
CASSPDSVNSPLHF	TRBV19	TRBJ1-6
CASSSRDRDGYTF	TRBV28	TRBJ1-2
CASRSTGSEKLFF	TRBV6-5	TRBJ1-4
CASSQVSLAGEICTQYF	TRBV4-2	TRBJ2-7
CASSRNGVGTEAFF	TRBV25-1	TRBJ1-1
CASSRLFFPYEQYF	TRBV21-1	TRBJ2-7
CASSPPVQVYEQYF	TRBV18	TRBJ2-7
CASSLSRDRGYDEQFF	TRBV27	TRBJ2-1
CASSSGTIYEQYF	TRBV5-4	TRBJ2-7
CASSTRFGSYNSPLHF	TRBV28	TRBJ1-6
CASSPPWSLSNTEAFF	TRBV18	TRBJ1-1
CASSQGLGEQYF	TRBV3-1/TRBV3-2	TRBJ2-7
CASTRTGYFGGYNSPLHF	TRBV19	TRBJ1-6
CASSVGGLAGGLVGGELFF	TRBV9	TRBJ2-2
CASNPGTTNQPQHF	TRBV28	TRBJ1-5
CASSRTSPSTDTQYF	TRBV3-1/TRBV3-2	TRBJ2-3
CAISESLSGNTGELFF	TRBV10-3	TRBJ2-2
CASSNRTVNTYEQYF	TRBV19	TRBJ2-7
CASTSGGAGNQPQHF	TRBV4-1	TRBJ1-5
CASSPTSGRGTGELFF	TRBV19	TRBJ2-2